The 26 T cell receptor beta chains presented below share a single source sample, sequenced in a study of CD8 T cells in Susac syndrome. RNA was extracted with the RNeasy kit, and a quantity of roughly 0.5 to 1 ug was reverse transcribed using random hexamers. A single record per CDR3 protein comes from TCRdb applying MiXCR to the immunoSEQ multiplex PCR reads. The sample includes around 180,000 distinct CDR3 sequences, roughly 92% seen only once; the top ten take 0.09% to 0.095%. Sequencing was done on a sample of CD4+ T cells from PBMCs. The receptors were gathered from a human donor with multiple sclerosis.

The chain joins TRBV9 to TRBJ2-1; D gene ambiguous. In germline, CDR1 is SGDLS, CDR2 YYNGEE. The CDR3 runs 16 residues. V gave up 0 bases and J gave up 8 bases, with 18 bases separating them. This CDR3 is CASSVGIGVALDEQFF. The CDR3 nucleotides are TGTGCCAGCAGCGTAGGGATTGGAGTAGCTCTCGATGAGCAGTTCTTC.

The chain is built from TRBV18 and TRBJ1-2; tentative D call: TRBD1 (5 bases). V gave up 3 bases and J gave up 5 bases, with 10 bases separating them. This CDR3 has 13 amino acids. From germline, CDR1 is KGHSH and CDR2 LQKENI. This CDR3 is CASSPTEKYGYTF. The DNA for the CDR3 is TGTGCCAGCTCACCGACAGAAAAGTATGGCTACACCTTC.

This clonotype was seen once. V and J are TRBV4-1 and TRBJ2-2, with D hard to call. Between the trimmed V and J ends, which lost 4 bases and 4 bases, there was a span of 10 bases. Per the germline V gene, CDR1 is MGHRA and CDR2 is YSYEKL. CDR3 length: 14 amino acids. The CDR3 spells CASSLPGATGELFF. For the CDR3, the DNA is TGCGCCAGCAGCCTACCGGGCGCCACCGGGGAGCTGTTTTTT.

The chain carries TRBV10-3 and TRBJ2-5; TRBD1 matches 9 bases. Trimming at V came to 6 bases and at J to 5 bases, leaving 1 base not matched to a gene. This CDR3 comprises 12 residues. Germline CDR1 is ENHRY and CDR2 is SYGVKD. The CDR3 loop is CAIRGTGETQYF. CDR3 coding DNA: TGTGCCATCAGGGGGACAGGGGAGACCCAGTACTTC.

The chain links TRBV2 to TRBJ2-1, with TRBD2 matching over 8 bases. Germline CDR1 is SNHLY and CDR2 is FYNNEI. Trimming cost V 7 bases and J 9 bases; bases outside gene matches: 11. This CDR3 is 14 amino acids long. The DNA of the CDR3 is TGTGCCAGCATCCCCCCGGGACTAGTGGTTGAGCAGTTCTTC. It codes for CASIPPGLVVEQFF.

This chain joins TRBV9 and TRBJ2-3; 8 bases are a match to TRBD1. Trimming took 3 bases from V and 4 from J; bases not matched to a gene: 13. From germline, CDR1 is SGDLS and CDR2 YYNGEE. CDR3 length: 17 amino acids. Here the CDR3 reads CASSAFSGTGGADTQYF. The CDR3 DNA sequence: TGTGCCAGCAGCGCCTTCTCCGGGACAGGTGGAGCAGATACGCAGTATTTT. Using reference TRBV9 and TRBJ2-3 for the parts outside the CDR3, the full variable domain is DSGVTQTPKHLITATGQRVTLRCSPRSGDLSVYWYQQSLDQGLQFLIQYYNGEERAKGNILERFSAQQFPDLHSELNLSSLELGDSALYFCASSAFSGTGGADTQYFGPGTRLTVL.

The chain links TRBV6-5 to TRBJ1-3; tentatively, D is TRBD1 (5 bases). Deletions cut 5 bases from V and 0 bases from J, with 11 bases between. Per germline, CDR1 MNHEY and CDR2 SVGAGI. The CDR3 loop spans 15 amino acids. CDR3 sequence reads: CASSRGTFSGNTIYF. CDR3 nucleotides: TGTGCCAGCAGTCGGGGGACGTTCTCTGGAAACACCATATATTTT.

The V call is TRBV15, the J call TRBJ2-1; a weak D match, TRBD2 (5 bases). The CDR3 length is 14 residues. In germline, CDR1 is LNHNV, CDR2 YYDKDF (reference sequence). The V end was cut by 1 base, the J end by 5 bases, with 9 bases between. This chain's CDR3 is CATSRGQADNEQFF. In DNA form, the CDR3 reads TGTGCCACCAGCAGAGGCCAAGCGGACAATGAGCAGTTCTTC.

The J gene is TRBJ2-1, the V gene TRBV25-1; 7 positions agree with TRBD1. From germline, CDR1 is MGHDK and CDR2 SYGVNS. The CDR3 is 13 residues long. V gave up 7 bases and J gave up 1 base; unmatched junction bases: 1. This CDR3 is CASKDRSYNEQFF. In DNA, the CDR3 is TGTGCCAGCAAGGACAGGTCCTACAATGAGCAGTTCTTC. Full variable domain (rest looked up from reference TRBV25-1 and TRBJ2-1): EADIYQTPRYLVIGTGKKITLECSQTMGHDKMYWYQQDPGMELHLIHYSYGVNSTEKGDLSSESTVSRIRTEHFPLTLESARPSHTSQYLCASKDRSYNEQFFGPGTRLTVL.

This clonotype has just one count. The CDR3 sequence is CASSHGGTDEKLFF. CDR3 sequence (DNA): TGTGCCAGCAGCCATGGAGGGACAGACGAAAAACTGTTTTTT. The J gene is TRBJ1-4, the V gene TRBV3-1; 7 nucleotides match TRBD1. Trimming cost V 3 bases and J 8 bases; bases outside gene matches: 6. The CDR3 covers 14 residues. CDR1 LGHDT and CDR2 YNNKEL come from the germline V gene (reference sequence). Full variable domain (remainder filled in from reference TRBV3-1 and TRBJ1-4): DTAVSQTPKYLVTQMGNDKSIKCEQNLGHDTMYWYKQDSKKFLKIMFSYNNKELIINETVPNRFSPKSPDKAHLNLHINSLELGDSAVYFCASSHGGTDEKLFFGSGTQLSVL.

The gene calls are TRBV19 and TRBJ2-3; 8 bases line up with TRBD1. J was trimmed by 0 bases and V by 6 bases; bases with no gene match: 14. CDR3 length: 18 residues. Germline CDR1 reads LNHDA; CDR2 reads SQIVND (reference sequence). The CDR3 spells CASRERQGLFSSTDTQYF. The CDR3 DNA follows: TGTGCCAGTAGGGAACGACAGGGGCTCTTTTCTAGCACAGATACGCAGTATTTT.

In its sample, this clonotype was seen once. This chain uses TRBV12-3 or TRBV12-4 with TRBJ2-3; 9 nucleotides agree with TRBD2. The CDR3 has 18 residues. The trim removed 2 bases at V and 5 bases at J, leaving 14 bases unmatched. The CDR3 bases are TGTGCCAGCAGTTTAAGAGTGTCGGCGGGGGGGATTGGAGATACGCAGTATTTT. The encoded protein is CASSLRVSAGGIGDTQYF.

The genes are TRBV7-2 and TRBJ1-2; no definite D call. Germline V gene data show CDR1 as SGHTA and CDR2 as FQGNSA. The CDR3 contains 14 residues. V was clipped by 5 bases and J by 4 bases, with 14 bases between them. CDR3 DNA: TGTGCCAGCAGCCCCCAGCGGCGCTCCTATGGCTACACCTTC. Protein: CASSPQRRSYGYTF.

This chain's CDR3 is CASSQVLQGATDTQYF. The CDR3 nucleotides read TGCGCCAGCAGCCAAGTATTACAGGGGGCCACAGATACGCAGTATTTT. The rearrangement links TRBV4-1 to TRBJ2-3; 9 positions agree with TRBD1. The CDR3 extends over 16 amino acids. Trimming at V came to 1 base and at J to 2 bases, leaving 4 bases not matched to a gene. Germline V gene lookup returns CDR1 MGHRA and CDR2 YSYEKL.

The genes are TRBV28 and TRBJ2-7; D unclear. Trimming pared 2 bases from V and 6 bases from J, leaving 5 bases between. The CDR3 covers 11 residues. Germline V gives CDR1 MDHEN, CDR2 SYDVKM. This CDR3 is CASSLTREQYF. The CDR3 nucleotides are TGTGCCAGCAGTTTAACCCGCGAGCAGTACTTC.

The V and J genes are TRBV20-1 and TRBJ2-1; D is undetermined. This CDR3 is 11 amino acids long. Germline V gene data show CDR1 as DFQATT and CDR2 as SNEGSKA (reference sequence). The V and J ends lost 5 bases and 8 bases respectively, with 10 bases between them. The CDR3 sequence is CSAPFSHEQFF. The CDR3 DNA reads TGCAGTGCTCCGTTTTCACATGAGCAGTTCTTC.

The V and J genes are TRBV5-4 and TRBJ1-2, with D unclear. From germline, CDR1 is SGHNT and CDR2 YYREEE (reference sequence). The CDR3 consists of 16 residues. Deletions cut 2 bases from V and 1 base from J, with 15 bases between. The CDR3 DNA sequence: TGTGCCAGCAGCTTAGGGTCCGGACGGATTAACTATGGCTACACCTTC. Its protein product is CASSLGSGRINYGYTF.

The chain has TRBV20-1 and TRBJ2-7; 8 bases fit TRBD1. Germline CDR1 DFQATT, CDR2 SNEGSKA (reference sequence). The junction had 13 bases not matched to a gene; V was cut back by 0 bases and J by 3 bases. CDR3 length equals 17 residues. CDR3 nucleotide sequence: TGCAGTGCTAGAGATCAGAGCAGGGGGCTAATTGGCTACGAGCAGTACTTC. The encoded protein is CSARDQSRGLIGYEQYF.

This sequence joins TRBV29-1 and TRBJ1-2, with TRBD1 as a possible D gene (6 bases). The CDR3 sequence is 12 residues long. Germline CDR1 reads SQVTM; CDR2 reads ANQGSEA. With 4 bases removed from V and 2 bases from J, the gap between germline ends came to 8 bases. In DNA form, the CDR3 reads TGCAGCGTTGGGACAGCCAACTATGGCTACACCTTC. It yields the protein CSVGTANYGYTF.

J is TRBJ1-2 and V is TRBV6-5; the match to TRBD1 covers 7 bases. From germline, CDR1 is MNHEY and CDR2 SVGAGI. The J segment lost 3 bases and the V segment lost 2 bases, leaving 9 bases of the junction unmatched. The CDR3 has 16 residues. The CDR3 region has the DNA TGTGCCAGCAGTTACGTCACAGGGGTTTGGGACTATGGCTACACCTTC. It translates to CASSYVTGVWDYGYTF.

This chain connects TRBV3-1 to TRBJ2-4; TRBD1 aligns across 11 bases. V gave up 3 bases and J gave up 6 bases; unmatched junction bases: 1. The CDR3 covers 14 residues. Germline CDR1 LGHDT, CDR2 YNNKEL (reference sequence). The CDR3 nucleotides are TGTGCCAGCAGCCATGGGACAGGGGGAAACATTCAGTACTTC. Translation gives CASSHGTGGNIQYF.

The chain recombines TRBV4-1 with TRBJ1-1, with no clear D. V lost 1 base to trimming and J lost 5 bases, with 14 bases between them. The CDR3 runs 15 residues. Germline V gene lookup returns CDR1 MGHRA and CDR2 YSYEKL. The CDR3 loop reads CASSQVAVMITEAFF. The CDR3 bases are TGCGCCAGCAGCCAAGTGGCAGTCATGATTACTGAAGCTTTCTTT.

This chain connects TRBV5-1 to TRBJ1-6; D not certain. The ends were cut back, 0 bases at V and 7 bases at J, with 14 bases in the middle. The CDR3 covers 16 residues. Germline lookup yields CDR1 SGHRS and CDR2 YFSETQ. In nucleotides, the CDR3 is TGCGCCAGCAGCTTGGGACGAGTACGGGGAAATTCACCCCTCCACTTT. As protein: CASSLGRVRGNSPLHF.

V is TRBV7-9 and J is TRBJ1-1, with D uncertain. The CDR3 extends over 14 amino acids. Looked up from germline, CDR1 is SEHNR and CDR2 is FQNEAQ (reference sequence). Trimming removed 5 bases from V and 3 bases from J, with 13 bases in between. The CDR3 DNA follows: TGTGCCAGCAGCCTCACCGATAGTTACACTGAAGCTTTCTTT. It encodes CASSLTDSYTEAFF.

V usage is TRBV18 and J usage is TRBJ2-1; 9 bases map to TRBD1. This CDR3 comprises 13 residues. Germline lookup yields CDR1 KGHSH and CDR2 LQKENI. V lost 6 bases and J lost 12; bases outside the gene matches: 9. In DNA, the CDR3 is TGTGCCAGCTCCCCCGGGACAGGGCATGTGCAGTTCTTC. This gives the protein CASSPGTGHVQFF.

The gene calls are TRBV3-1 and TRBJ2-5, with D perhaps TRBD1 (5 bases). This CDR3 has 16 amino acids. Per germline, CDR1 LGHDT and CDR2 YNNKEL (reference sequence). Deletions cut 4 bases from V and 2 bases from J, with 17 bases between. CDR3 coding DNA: TGTGCCAGCAGCCCCCTCCGCCCAGGGTCACAAGAGACCCAGTACTTC. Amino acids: CASSPLRPGSQETQYF.